The rows below give T cell receptor beta chains drawn from one sample of a study of cytomegalovirus exposure and HLA in healthy donors. The method was immunoSEQ multiplex PCR; TCRdb's version includes in-frame clones alone and lacks a portion of them. In the table there are approximately 170,000 clones, roughly three quarters of which are singletons. Sequenced input: PBMCs. The receptors come from a woman aged 50 to 60 in good health and CMV-seronegative. CDR3s include the opening cysteine and the closing phenylalanine or tryptophan. Each record gives: J gene, D gene, V gene, clone size, CDR3 protein, CDR3 DNA. The D gene is left open where the match is weak. A clone size is listed for some rows: how often the clone was seen (once, few, many), or a class if it is expanded.

J gene: TRBJ1-4; D gene: .; V gene: TRBV28; clone size: .; CDR3 protein: CASSFVTTNEKLFF; CDR3 DNA: TGTGCCAGCAGTTTTGTCACAACTAATGAAAAACTGTTTTTT
J gene: TRBJ2-1; D gene: TRBD2; V gene: TRBV19; clone size: .; CDR3 protein: CASSKGGLTSGYYNEQFF; CDR3 DNA: TGTGCCAGTAGCAAAGGGGGCCTGACTAGCGGCTACTACAATGAGCAGTTCTTC
J gene: TRBJ1-1; D gene: .; V gene: TRBV5-4; clone size: .; CDR3 protein: CASSPVGGGTEAFF; CDR3 DNA: TGTGCCAGCAGCCCAGTCGGGGGAGGGACTGAAGCTTTCTTT
J gene: TRBJ2-7; D gene: .; V gene: TRBV27; clone size: .; CDR3 protein: CASRSATGNYEQYF; CDR3 DNA: TGTGCCAGCAGATCCGCGACAGGAAACTACGAGCAGTACTTC
J gene: TRBJ1-6; D gene: .; V gene: TRBV4-3; clone size: .; CDR3 protein: CASSPGQPDSPLHF; CDR3 DNA: TGCGCCAGCAGCCCAGGACAGCCCGATTCACCCCTCCACTTT
J gene: TRBJ1-5; D gene: .; V gene: TRBV6-6; clone size: few; CDR3 protein: CASKEGNQPQHF; CDR3 DNA: TGTGCCAGCAAGGAGGGGAATCAGCCCCAGCATTTT
J gene: TRBJ1-4; D gene: .; V gene: TRBV7-6; clone size: .; CDR3 protein: CASSITGTTNEKLFF; CDR3 DNA: TGTGCCAGCAGCATCACAGGGACAACTAATGAAAAACTGTTTTTT
J gene: TRBJ2-5; D gene: TRBD1; V gene: TRBV29-1; clone size: .; CDR3 protein: CSVLVTGGTETQYF; CDR3 DNA: TGCAGCGTTTTGGTCACAGGGGGGACAGAGACCCAGTACTTC
J gene: TRBJ2-2; D gene: .; V gene: TRBV7-2; clone size: .; CDR3 protein: CASSRGRTPGELFF; CDR3 DNA: TGTGCCAGCAGCAGGGGGAGAACCCCCGGGGAGCTGTTTTTT
J gene: TRBJ2-1; D gene: TRBD2; V gene: TRBV5-1; clone size: .; CDR3 protein: CASSLVAGLAGGGEQFF; CDR3 DNA: TGCGCCAGCAGCTTGGTAGCCGGGCTAGCGGGAGGGGGTGAGCAGTTCTTC
J gene: TRBJ1-4; D gene: .; V gene: TRBV21-1; clone size: .; CDR3 protein: CASTETEANEKLFF; CDR3 DNA: TGTGCCAGCACCGAAACGGAAGCGAATGAAAAACTGTTTTTT
J gene: TRBJ2-1; D gene: TRBD2; V gene: TRBV7-2; clone size: .; CDR3 protein: CASSLAPSGGTNEQFF; CDR3 DNA: TGTGCCAGCAGCTTGGCCCCTAGCGGGGGAACCAATGAGCAGTTCTTC
J gene: TRBJ1-3; D gene: .; V gene: TRBV7-2; clone size: .; CDR3 protein: CASSLAGAPGNTIYF; CDR3 DNA: TGTGCCAGCAGCTTGGCAGGGGCGCCCGGAAACACCATATATTTT
J gene: TRBJ1-4; D gene: .; V gene: TRBV6-5; clone size: .; CDR3 protein: CASSTGPRTNEKLFF; CDR3 DNA: TGTGCCAGCAGCACAGGTCCCAGAACTAATGAAAAACTGTTTTTT
J gene: TRBJ2-4; D gene: TRBD1; V gene: TRBV28; clone size: .; CDR3 protein: CASSLPTGGSKNIQYF; CDR3 DNA: TGTGCCAGCAGTCTTCCGACAGGGGGCTCCAAAAACATTCAGTACTTC
J gene: TRBJ2-7; D gene: .; V gene: TRBV5-5; clone size: .; CDR3 protein: CASSGAGTTGYEQYF; CDR3 DNA: TGTGCCAGCAGCGGCGCCGGGACAACGGGCTACGAGCAGTACTTC
J gene: TRBJ1-1; D gene: .; V gene: TRBV19; clone size: .; CDR3 protein: CASTKRTGEAFF; CDR3 DNA: TGTGCCAGTACTAAAAGGACGGGGGAAGCTTTCTTT
J gene: TRBJ2-7; D gene: TRBD1; V gene: TRBV9; clone size: .; CDR3 protein: CASSASGGTGTYEQYF; CDR3 DNA: TGTGCCAGCAGCGCGAGTGGGGGGACAGGGACCTACGAGCAGTACTTC
J gene: TRBJ2-3; D gene: TRBD2; V gene: TRBV7-8; clone size: .; CDR3 protein: CASSLKRGGPSTDTQYF; CDR3 DNA: TGTGCCAGCAGCTTAAAACGGGGGGGCCCCAGCACAGATACGCAGTATTTT
J gene: TRBJ2-7; D gene: TRBD1; V gene: TRBV5-4; clone size: once; CDR3 protein: CASSLRTGSYEQYF; CDR3 DNA: TGTGCCAGCAGCTTAAGGACAGGGTCTTACGAGCAGTACTTC
J gene: TRBJ2-7; D gene: .; V gene: TRBV5-8; clone size: .; CDR3 protein: CASSRTGSYEQYF; CDR3 DNA: TGTGCCAGCAGCCGAACAGGCTCCTACGAGCAGTACTTC
J gene: TRBJ2-1; D gene: TRBD1; V gene: TRBV7-2; clone size: .; CDR3 protein: CASSPWFGTGGMNEQFF; CDR3 DNA: TGTGCCAGCAGCCCCTGGTTTGGGACAGGGGGCATGAATGAGCAGTTCTTC
J gene: TRBJ1-1; D gene: .; V gene: TRBV5-1; clone size: .; CDR3 protein: CASSLEISGRTGTEAFF; CDR3 DNA: TGCGCCAGCAGCTTGGAAATAAGCGGGCGAACCGGCACTGAAGCTTTCTTT
J gene: TRBJ1-1; D gene: .; V gene: TRBV15; clone size: .; CDR3 protein: CATSRGGIRANTEAFF; CDR3 DNA: TGTGCCACCAGCAGAGGTGGAATCAGGGCGAACACTGAAGCTTTCTTT
J gene: TRBJ2-7; D gene: TRBD2; V gene: TRBV7-2; clone size: .; CDR3 protein: CASSFRLAGEGSYEQYF; CDR3 DNA: TGTGCCAGCAGCTTCCGACTAGCGGGAGAAGGCTCCTACGAGCAGTACTTC
J gene: TRBJ1-1; D gene: .; V gene: TRBV5-5; clone size: once; CDR3 protein: CASSHDLLGYRQAFF; CDR3 DNA: TGTGCCAGCAGCCACGACTTACTCGGGTATCGTCAAGCTTTCTTT
J gene: TRBJ2-1; D gene: TRBD2; V gene: TRBV6-6; clone size: .; CDR3 protein: CASRPTTGGNNEQFF; CDR3 DNA: TGTGCCAGCAGACCAACTACGGGGGGGAACAATGAGCAGTTCTTC
J gene: TRBJ2-2; D gene: TRBD1; V gene: TRBV9; clone size: .; CDR3 protein: CASSILPGQGNTGELFF; CDR3 DNA: TGTGCCAGCAGCATACTACCAGGACAGGGAAACACCGGGGAGCTGTTTTTT
J gene: TRBJ2-1; D gene: TRBD1; V gene: TRBV14; clone size: .; CDR3 protein: CASSHQGALGEQFF; CDR3 DNA: TGTGCCAGCAGCCATCAGGGGGCGTTGGGTGAGCAGTTCTTC
J gene: TRBJ1-2; D gene: .; V gene: TRBV4-1; clone size: few; CDR3 protein: CASSPGPGVDYGYTF; CDR3 DNA: TGCGCCAGCAGCCCGGGACCGGGAGTGGACTATGGCTACACCTTC